Following are 20 T cell receptor beta chains from one sample sequenced in a study of blood T cell repertoires in COVID-19. TCRdb's copy holds only in-frame clones and misses some; the assay was immunoSEQ multiplex PCR. The data hold hundreds of thousands of clones, with around four fifths observed a single time. The specimen sequenced was peripheral blood. These TCRs come from a woman aged 50 to 60 with active or convalescent COVID-19.

This chain joins TRBV7-9 and TRBJ1-1; D is uncertain. CDR3 length: 14 amino acids. Trimming took 3 bases from V and 1 from J, leaving 9 bases between them. Per germline, CDR1 SEHNR and CDR2 FQNEAQ (reference sequence). The CDR3 region has the DNA TGTGCCAGCAGCTTGACTTTAACGAACACTGAAGCTTTCTTT. Amino acids: CASSLTLTNTEAFF. Full variable domain (remainder filled in from reference TRBV7-9 and TRBJ1-1): DTGVSQNPRHKITKRGQNVTFRCDPISEHNRLYWYRQTLGQGPEFLTYFQNEAQLEKSRLLSDRFSAERPKGSFSTLEIQRTEQGDSAMYLCASSLTLTNTEAFFGQGTRLTVV.

The V and J genes are TRBV5-1 and TRBJ2-1, with 9 bases aligning to TRBD2. Germline trimming cut 2 bases from V and 5 bases from J; bases unmatched to any gene: 5. Germline V gene sequence: CDR1 SGHRS, CDR2 YFSETQ. The length of the CDR3 is 15 residues. The CDR3 reads CASSFGLAGNNEQFF. DNA of the CDR3: TGCGCCAGCAGCTTTGGGCTAGCGGGAAACAATGAGCAGTTCTTC.

V is TRBV28 and J is TRBJ1-3; 9 bases are shared with TRBD1. Losses at the gene ends were 5 bases for V and 0 bases for J; bases not matched to a gene: 5. CDR1 is MDHEN, CDR2 SYDVKM, per germline. The CDR3 totals 16 residues. The CDR3 loop reads CASSTLQGASGNTIYF. The CDR3 region has the DNA TGTGCCAGCAGTACCCTACAGGGGGCCTCTGGAAACACCATATATTTT.

The chain carries TRBV28 and TRBJ2-7, with D possibly being TRBD1 (9 bases). The germline V gene has CDR1 MDHEN and CDR2 SYDVKM. With 7 bases removed from V and 1 base from J, the gap between germline ends came to 17 bases. The CDR3 consists of 15 residues. The CDR3 DNA follows: TGTGCCAGCACCTCGGGGGGGACAGGGTCCTACGAGCAGTACTTC. Residues: CASTSGGTGSYEQYF.

The CDR3 region is CASSGAGGYSNQPQHF. As DNA, the CDR3 is TGTGCCAGCAGTGGAGCAGGGGGCTATAGCAATCAGCCCCAGCATTTT. This chain uses TRBV2 with TRBJ1-5, with 8 bases fitting TRBD1. This CDR3 region has 16 residues. Germline V gene lookup returns CDR1 SNHLY and CDR2 FYNNEI. V trimming: 4 bases; J trimming: 0 bases; junction bases outside the gene matches: 5.

The V call is TRBV27, the J call TRBJ1-1; 7 bases match TRBD1. The V and J ends lost 5 bases and 5 bases, in that order; junction bases with no gene match: 14. The CDR3 runs 16 residues. Per germline, CDR1 MNHEY and CDR2 SMNVEV (reference sequence). The CDR3 DNA reads as TGTGCCAGCAGTGCCTTCAGACAGGGTGTAAGGACTGAAGCTTTCTTT. It codes for CASSAFRQGVRTEAFF.

V usage is TRBV19 and J usage is TRBJ2-2, with unresolved D. V gave up 3 bases and J gave up 5 bases, with 7 bases separating them. Germline CDR1 and CDR2: LNHDA and SQIVND (reference sequence). The CDR3 has 13 amino acids. CDR3 residues: CASSITLTGELFF. Here the CDR3 DNA reads TGTGCCAGTAGTATTACATTAACCGGGGAGCTGTTTTTT.

The chain is built from TRBV5-1 and TRBJ1-3; the D gene is possibly TRBD1 (5 bases). Germline CDR1 is SGHRS and CDR2 is YFSETQ. V lost 4 bases and J lost 0, with 11 bases in between. The CDR3 loop spans 15 amino acids. CDR3 nucleotides: TGCGCCAGCAGCCCAGGGCGAAGCTCTGGAAACACCATATATTTT. Amino acids: CASSPGRSSGNTIYF.

This clone occurred once. The chain carries TRBV6-1 and TRBJ2-1; 7 positions agree with TRBD2. The CDR3 totals 14 residues. Germline V CDR1 and CDR2: MNHNS, SASEGT. V dropped 2 bases and J dropped 5; count of bases not matched to a gene: 3. CDR3 loop: CASSEPLADNEQFF. Here the CDR3 DNA reads TGTGCCAGCAGTGAACCCCTAGCGGACAATGAGCAGTTCTTC.

The V and J genes are TRBV28 and TRBJ2-1, with 12 bases aligning to TRBD2. CDR1 is MDHEN and CDR2 is SYDVKM in the germline V gene. V shed 3 bases and J 2 bases; nucleotides not matched to a gene: 11. This CDR3 has 19 residues. CDR3 coding DNA: TGTGCCAGCAGTTTTCAACCGGGACTAGCGGGCCTAACCTACAATGAGCAGTTCTTC. Amino acids: CASSFQPGLAGLTYNEQFF.

As concerns this clone: The same CDR3 is also encoded by other DNA sequences in this sample. The J gene is TRBJ1-1, the V gene TRBV19; 9 bases map to TRBD1. V shed 3 bases and J 1 base; nucleotides not matched to a gene: 6. The V gene's germline CDR1 is LNHDA and CDR2 SQIVND (reference sequence). This CDR3 region has 16 residues. CDR3 nucleotides: TGTGCCAGTAGTATTGGGACAGGGAGGGGGAACACTGAAGCTTTCTTT. Protein sequence: CASSIGTGRGNTEAFF.

The V and J genes are TRBV7-9 and TRBJ1-6; 9 nucleotides line up with TRBD1. CDR3 length: 18 residues. The ends lost 5 bases at V and 0 bases at J; junction bases unmatched: 8. Germline values: CDR1 SEHNR, CDR2 FQNEAQ (reference sequence). CDR3 sequence (DNA): TGTGCCAGCAGCGACACCGGGACAGGGAGCTCCTATAATTCACCCCTCCACTTT. It is translated as CASSDTGTGSSYNSPLHF.

This rearrangement joins TRBV19 to TRBJ2-2, with no clear D. V lost 1 base and J lost 2, with 8 bases in between. From germline, CDR1 is LNHDA and CDR2 SQIVND (reference sequence). This CDR3 contains 15 residues. The CDR3 coding sequence is TGTGCCAGTAGTATAGCTGAGGCCAACACCGGGGAGCTGTTTTTT. Translation: CASSIAEANTGELFF.

CDR3 nucleotide sequence: TGTGCCACCAGCAGGGGAGACAGGTCCCCTTTCTTT. Amino acid sequence: CATSRGDRSPFF. The chain couples TRBV15 to TRBJ1-1, with D possibly TRBD1 on 6 matching bases. The CDR3 runs to 12 residues. V lost 3 bases and J lost 12, with 14 bases in between. The germline CDR1 and CDR2 sequences are LNHNV and YYDKDF (reference sequence).

The chain has TRBV19 and TRBJ1-6; 7 bases match TRBD1. This CDR3 has 15 residues. Germline CDR1 and CDR2: LNHDA and SQIVND (reference sequence). V gave up 9 bases and J gave up 0 bases; unmatched junction bases: 5. The CDR3 nucleotides read TGTGCCAGCAGACAGGGCAGCTCCTATAATTCACCCCTCCACTTT. Amino acids: CASRQGSSYNSPLHF.

The gene calls are TRBV2 and TRBJ2-3, with a possible D match to TRBD2 (5 bases). The CDR3 loop spans 14 amino acids. The V end lost 4 bases, the J end lost 2 bases, and 10 bases lay between the germline ends. From germline, CDR1 is SNHLY and CDR2 FYNNEI. The CDR3 protein is CASSGTSPTDTQYF. CDR3 nucleotide sequence: TGTGCCAGCAGTGGCACTAGTCCCACAGATACGCAGTATTTT.

The chain recombines TRBV18 with TRBJ1-1; 9 bases fit TRBD1. V lost 4 bases to trimming and J lost 5 bases; unmatched junction nucleotides: 5. Looked up from germline, CDR1 is KGHSH and CDR2 is LQKENI. CDR3 length equals 14 residues. The CDR3: CASSRRTGETEAFF. The CDR3 bases are TGTGCCAGCTCACGACGGACAGGGGAGACTGAAGCTTTCTTT. Looking up the rest from reference TRBV18 and TRBJ1-1 gives the full variable domain: NAGVMQNPRHLVRRRGQEARLRCSPMKGHSHVYWYRQLPEEGLKFMVYLQKENIIDESGMPKERFSAEFPKEGPSILRIQQVVRGDSAAYFCASSRRTGETEAFFGQGTRLTVV.

The V call is TRBV9, the J call TRBJ2-5, with TRBD2 matching over 9 bases. After removal of 0 bases from V and 9 bases from J, the junction contained 9 bases not matched to a gene. The CDR3 consists of 15 residues. Looked up from germline, CDR1 is SGDLS and CDR2 is YYNGEE. CDR3 sequence: CASSVGGVAGAAQYF. Here the CDR3 DNA reads TGTGCCAGCAGCGTAGGTGGGGTAGCGGGGGCGGCCCAGTACTTC.

This chain links TRBV4-1 with TRBJ1-4; 8 bases line up with TRBD1. Germline V CDR1 and CDR2: MGHRA, YSYEKL. The CDR3 is 15 residues long. After removal of 5 bases from V and 8 bases from J, the junction contained 10 bases not matched to a gene. Written as DNA, the CDR3 is TGCGCCAGCAGCTCTCGCCGGACAGGGCAGGAAAAACTGTTTTTT. Amino acids: CASSSRRTGQEKLFF.

The chain has TRBV2 and TRBJ1-1; possible D gene TRBD1, 5 bases. This CDR3 spans 15 amino acids. The germline gives CDR1 SNHLY, CDR2 FYNNEI. V lost 6 bases, J lost 1 base, and 15 bases lay in between. For the CDR3, the DNA is TGTGCCAGCAGCCCACTCGTGGGGGGGAACACTGAAGCTTTCTTT. Translated: CASSPLVGGNTEAFF.